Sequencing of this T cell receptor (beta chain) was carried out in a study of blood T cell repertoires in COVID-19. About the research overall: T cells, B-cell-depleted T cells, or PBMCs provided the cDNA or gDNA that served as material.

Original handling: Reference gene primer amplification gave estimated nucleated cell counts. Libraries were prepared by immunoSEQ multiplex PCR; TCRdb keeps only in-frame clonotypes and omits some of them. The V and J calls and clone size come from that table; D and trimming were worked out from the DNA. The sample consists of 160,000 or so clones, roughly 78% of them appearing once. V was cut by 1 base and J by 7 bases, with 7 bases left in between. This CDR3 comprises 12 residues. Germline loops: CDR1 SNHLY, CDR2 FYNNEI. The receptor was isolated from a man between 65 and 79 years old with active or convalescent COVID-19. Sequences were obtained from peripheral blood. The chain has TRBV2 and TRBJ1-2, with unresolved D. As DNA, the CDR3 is TGTGCCAGCAGTGAAGTTGAGGGTGGCTACACCTTC. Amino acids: CASSEVEGGYTF.